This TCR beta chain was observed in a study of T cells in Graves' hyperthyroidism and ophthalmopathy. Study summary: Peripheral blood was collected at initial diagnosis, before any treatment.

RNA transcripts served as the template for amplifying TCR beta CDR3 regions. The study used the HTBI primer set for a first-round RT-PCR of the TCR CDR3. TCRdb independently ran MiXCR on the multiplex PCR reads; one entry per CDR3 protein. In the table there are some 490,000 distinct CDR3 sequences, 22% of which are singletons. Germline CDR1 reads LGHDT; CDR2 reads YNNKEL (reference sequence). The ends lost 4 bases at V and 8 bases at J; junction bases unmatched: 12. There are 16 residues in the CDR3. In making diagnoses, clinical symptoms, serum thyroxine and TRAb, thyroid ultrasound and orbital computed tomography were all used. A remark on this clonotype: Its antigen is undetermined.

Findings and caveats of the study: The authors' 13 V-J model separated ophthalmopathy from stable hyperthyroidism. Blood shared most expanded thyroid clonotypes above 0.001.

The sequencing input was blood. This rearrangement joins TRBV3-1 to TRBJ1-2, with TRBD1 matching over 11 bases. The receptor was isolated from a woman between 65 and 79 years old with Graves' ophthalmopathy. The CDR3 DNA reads TGTGCCAGCAGCCGAGATTCCGGACAGGGGGCTAGAGGCTACACCTTC. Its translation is CASSRDSGQGARGYTF.